This T cell receptor (beta chain) was found in a study of T cell responses to AZD1222 COVID-19 vaccine. Study information: Samples with a second dose at about 4 or about 12 weeks were pooled together. The study, taken as a whole, reports: The study sampled repertoires only after the peak T cell response. Donor demographics were predominantly white British with a female majority; clonal diversity may be underestimated. With dominance at 160-218 and 743-854, vaccine-associated CD4 TCRs spanned spike.

With regard to this clone: Its antigen is undetermined.

The V gene lost 0 bases and the J gene lost 6 bases, with 15 bases spanning the gap. Germline V gives CDR1 SNHLY, CDR2 FYNNEI. The CDR3 runs to 16 residues. TCRdb's copy holds only in-frame clones and misses some; the assay was immunoSEQ multiplex PCR. The table lists roughly 150,000 clones, around 90% of them singletons. This sample comprised peripheral blood, obtained on day 0 of AZD1222 vaccination. This TCR was recovered from an adult in good health. The chain combines TRBV2 with TRBJ1-5; tentatively, D is TRBD1 (5 bases). The CDR3 sequence: CASSEAGASGGQPQHF. The CDR3 DNA reads TGTGCCAGCAGTGAAGCTGGAGCAAGTGGGGGTCAGCCCCAGCATTTT.